This passage covers 12 T cell receptor beta chains from one sample sequenced in a study of brain T cells in children with intractable seizures. TCRdb keeps only in-frame clones here, not all; method: immunoSEQ multiplex PCR. This sample has approximately 60,000 clones; about 96% occur once, and the top ten carry over 0.35%. Sequences were derived from peripheral blood, sampled at surgery. All receptors derive from a boy younger than two with focal cortical dysplasia and intractable seizures.

V usage is TRBV7-2 and J usage is TRBJ2-4; 10 bases match TRBD2. J gave up 8 bases and V 2 bases, and 15 bases lay outside the gene matches. The CDR3 has 18 residues. Germline V gene data show CDR1 as SGHTA and CDR2 as FQGNSA. CDR3 region: CASSLIFTPGLAFDIQYF. CDR3 coding DNA: TGTGCCAGCAGCTTAATATTCACCCCGGGACTAGCGTTCGACATTCAGTACTTC. Complete variable domain (other parts from reference TRBV7-2 and TRBJ2-4): GAGVSQSPSNKVTEKGKDVELRCDPISGHTALYWYRQSLGQGLEFLIYFQGNSAPDKSGLPSDRFSAERTGGSVSTLTIQRTQQEDSAVYLCASSLIFTPGLAFDIQYFGAGTRLSVL.

The genes are TRBV7-9 and TRBJ2-1; D is unresolved. The CDR3 runs to 15 residues. V lost 4 bases and J lost 1, with 11 bases in between. Germline loops: CDR1 SEHNR, CDR2 FQNEAQ (reference sequence). CDR3 region: CASSSLRGSYNEQFF. In DNA form, the CDR3 reads TGTGCCAGCAGCTCCTTACGAGGTTCCTACAATGAGCAGTTCTTC.

The chain joins TRBV5-1 to TRBJ2-7; 13 nucleotides match TRBD2. J gave up 1 base and V 4 bases, and 8 bases lay outside the gene matches. This CDR3 is 17 amino acids long. Germline V gene data show CDR1 as SGHRS and CDR2 as YFSETQ. CDR3 loop: CASSPGLAGILSYEQYF. The CDR3 DNA reads as TGCGCCAGCAGCCCGGGACTAGCGGGGATTCTTTCCTACGAGCAGTACTTC.

The rearrangement joins TRBV6-1 to TRBJ1-4, with TRBD1 matching 9 bases. Germline CDR1 is MNHNS and CDR2 is SASEGT. This CDR3 comprises 13 residues. The J segment lost 8 bases and the V segment lost 6 bases, leaving 4 bases of the junction unmatched. The CDR3 sequence is CASRDRGEEKLFF. In DNA form, the CDR3 reads TGTGCCAGCAGAGACAGGGGGGAGGAAAAACTGTTTTTT.

The CDR3 DNA reads TGTGCCAGCTCACCAGGGGGCACAGATACGCAGTATTTT. Translating gives CASSPGGTDTQYF. The rearrangement links TRBV18 to TRBJ2-3, with unresolved D. Trimming removed 2 bases from V and 1 base from J, with 4 bases in between. This CDR3 spans 13 amino acids. In germline, CDR1 is KGHSH, CDR2 LQKENI.

J is TRBJ2-2 and V is TRBV6-2 or TRBV6-3, with 12 bases identical to TRBD2. V was clipped by 6 bases and J by 5 bases; unmatched bases: 7. The CDR3 contains 16 residues. Germline V gene lookup returns CDR1 MNHEY and CDR2 SVGEGT. CDR3 sequence: CASRPLAGGPTGELFF. CDR3 DNA: TGTGCCAGCAGGCCTCTAGCGGGAGGGCCGACCGGGGAGCTGTTTTTT.

The V call is TRBV9, the J call TRBJ2-3, with D uncertain. Deletions cut 0 bases from V and 0 bases from J, with 5 bases between. In germline, CDR1 is SGDLS, CDR2 YYNGEE. The CDR3 runs to 14 residues. As DNA, the CDR3 is TGTGCCAGCAGCGTAGGACCGAGCACAGATACGCAGTATTTT. It encodes CASSVGPSTDTQYF.

This chain links TRBV5-5 with TRBJ1-2; D is perhaps TRBD1 (5 bases). Germline assignment: CDR1 SGHKS and CDR2 YYEKEE (reference sequence). V gave up 4 bases and J gave up 2 bases, with 12 bases separating them. This CDR3 comprises 14 residues. As DNA, the CDR3 is TGTGCCAGCAGCCCAGGGACGGAAAACTATGGCTACACCTTC. It codes for CASSPGTENYGYTF.

The chain is built from TRBV5-6 and TRBJ1-2, with D unclear. The germline gives CDR1 SGHDT, CDR2 YYEEEE. The V and J ends lost 0 bases and 4 bases respectively, with 13 bases between them. The CDR3 consists of 15 residues. CDR3 amino acids: CASSLGHRGVYGYTF. CDR3 nucleotides: TGTGCCAGCAGCTTGGGTCACCGTGGGGTCTATGGCTACACCTTC.

J is TRBJ2-5 and V is TRBV27; no clear D. CDR3 length equals 13 residues. Trimming shortened V by 5 bases and J by 1 base, and 8 bases separated the two germline ends. Germline V gene sequence: CDR1 MNHEY, CDR2 SMNVEV (reference sequence). CDR3 nucleotide sequence: TGTGCCAGCAGTGCACCCCCCCAAGAGACCCAGTACTTC. Translating it yields CASSAPPQETQYF.

V is TRBV7-9 and J is TRBJ2-1, with 14 positions matching TRBD2. Germline V lookup: CDR1 SEHNR, CDR2 FQNEAQ (reference sequence). The CDR3 length is 20 residues. Trimming removed 5 bases from V and 1 base from J; junction bases left unmatched: 13. CDR3 in amino acids: CASSTPGTSGSLGSYNEQFF. CDR3 nucleotides: TGTGCCAGCAGCACGCCCGGGACTAGCGGGAGTTTGGGATCCTACAATGAGCAGTTCTTC.

V is TRBV19 and J is TRBJ1-4; 7 positions agree with TRBD1. With V trimmed by 5 bases and J by 8 bases, 8 bases remained unmatched. Germline CDR1 is LNHDA and CDR2 is SQIVND (reference sequence). The CDR3 totals 14 residues. The CDR3 bases are TGTGCCAGTAGTTTGAACAGGGGAGACGAAAAACTGTTTTTT. It translates to CASSLNRGDEKLFF.